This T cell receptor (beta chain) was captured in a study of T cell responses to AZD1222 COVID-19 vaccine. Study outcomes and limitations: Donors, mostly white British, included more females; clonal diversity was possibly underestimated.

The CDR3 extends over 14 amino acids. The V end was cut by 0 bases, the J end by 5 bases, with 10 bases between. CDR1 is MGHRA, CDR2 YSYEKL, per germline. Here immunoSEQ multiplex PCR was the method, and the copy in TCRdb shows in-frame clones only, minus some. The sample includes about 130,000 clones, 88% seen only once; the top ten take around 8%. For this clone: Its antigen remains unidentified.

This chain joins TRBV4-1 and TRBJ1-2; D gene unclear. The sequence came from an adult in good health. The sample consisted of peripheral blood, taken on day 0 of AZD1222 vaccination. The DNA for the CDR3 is TGCGCCAGCAGCCAAGATGTGGGTGTTTATGGCTACACCTTC. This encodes CASSQDVGVYGYTF.